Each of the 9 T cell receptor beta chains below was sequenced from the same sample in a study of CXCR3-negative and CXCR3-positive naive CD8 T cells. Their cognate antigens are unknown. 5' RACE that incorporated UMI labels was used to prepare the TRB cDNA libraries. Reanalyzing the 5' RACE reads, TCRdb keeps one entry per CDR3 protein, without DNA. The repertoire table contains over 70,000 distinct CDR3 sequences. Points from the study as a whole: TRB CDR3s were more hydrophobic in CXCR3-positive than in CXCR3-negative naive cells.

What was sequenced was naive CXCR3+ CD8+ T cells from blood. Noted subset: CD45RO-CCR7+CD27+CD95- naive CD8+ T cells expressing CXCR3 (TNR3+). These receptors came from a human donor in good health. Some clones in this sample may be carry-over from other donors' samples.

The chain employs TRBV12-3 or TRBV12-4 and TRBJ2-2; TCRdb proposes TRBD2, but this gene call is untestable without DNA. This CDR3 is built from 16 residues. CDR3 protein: CASNYFSGRITGELFF.

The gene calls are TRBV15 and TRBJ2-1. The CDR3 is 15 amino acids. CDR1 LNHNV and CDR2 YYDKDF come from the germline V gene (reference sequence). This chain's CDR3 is CATSDAGRLYNEQFF.

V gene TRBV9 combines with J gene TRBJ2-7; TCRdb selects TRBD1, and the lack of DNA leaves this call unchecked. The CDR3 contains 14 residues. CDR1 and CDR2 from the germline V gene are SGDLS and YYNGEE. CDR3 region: CASSAGTGTYEQYF. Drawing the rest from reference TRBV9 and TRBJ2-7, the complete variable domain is DSGVTQTPKHLITATGQRVTLRCSPRSGDLSVYWYQQSLDQGLQFLIQYYNGEERAKGNILERFSAQQFPDLHSELNLSSLELGDSALYFCASSAGTGTYEQYFGPGTRLTVT.

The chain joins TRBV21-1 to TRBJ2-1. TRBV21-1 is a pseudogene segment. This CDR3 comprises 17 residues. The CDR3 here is CASRQSLRPAGDNEQFF.

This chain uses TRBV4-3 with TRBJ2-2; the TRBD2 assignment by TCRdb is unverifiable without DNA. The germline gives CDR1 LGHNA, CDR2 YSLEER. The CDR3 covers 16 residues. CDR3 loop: CASSQDSGGGSGELFF.

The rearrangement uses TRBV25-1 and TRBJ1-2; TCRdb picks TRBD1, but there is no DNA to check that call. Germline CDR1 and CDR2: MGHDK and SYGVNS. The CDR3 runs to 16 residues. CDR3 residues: CASSDPSDRSNYGYTF.

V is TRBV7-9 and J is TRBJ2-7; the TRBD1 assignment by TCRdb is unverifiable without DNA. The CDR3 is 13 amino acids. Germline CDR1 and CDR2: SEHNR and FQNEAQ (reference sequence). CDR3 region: CASSLAGDYEQYF.

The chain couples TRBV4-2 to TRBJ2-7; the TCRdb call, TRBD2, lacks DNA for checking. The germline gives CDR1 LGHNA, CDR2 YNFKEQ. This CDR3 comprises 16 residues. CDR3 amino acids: CASSQAPSGKSYEQYF.

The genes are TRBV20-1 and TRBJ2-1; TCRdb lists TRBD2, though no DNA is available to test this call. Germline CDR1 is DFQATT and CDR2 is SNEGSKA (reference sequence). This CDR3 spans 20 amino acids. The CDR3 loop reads CSARDKMGLAGGYSYNEQFF.